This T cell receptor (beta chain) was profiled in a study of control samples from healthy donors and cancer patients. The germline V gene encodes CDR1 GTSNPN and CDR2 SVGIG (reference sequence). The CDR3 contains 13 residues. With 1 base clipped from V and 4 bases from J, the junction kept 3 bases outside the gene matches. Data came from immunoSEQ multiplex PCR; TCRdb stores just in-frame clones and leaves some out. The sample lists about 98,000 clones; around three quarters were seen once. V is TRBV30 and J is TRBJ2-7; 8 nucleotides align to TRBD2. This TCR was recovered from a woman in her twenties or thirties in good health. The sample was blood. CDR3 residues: CAWSAGGPYEQYF. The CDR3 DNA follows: TGTGCCTGGAGTGCGGGGGGGCCGTACGAGCAGTACTTC. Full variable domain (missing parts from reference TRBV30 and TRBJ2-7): SQTIHQWPATLVQPVGSPLSLECTVEGTSNPNLYWYRQAAGRGLQLLFYSVGIGQISSEVPQNLSASRPQDRQFILSSKKLLLSDSGFYLCAWSAGGPYEQYFGPGTRLTVT.